This is a list of T cell receptor beta chains from one sample in a study of CD8 T cells in Susac syndrome. In TCRdb, the immunoSEQ multiplex PCR reads were re-called with MiXCR into one record per CDR3 protein. Seen here are fewer than 200,000 distinct CDR3 sequences, about 95% observed once, and the top ten hold 0.085% to 0.11%. The sequencing input was CD4+ T cells from PBMCs. The receptors derive from a human donor in good health. Each CDR3 is given with its conserved first and last residue. A D gene is named only where the DNA matches it firmly. Some rows have no size entry. The others give once, few or many, or a class for an expanded clone.

v_call,d_call,j_call,clone_size,cdr3_aa,cdr3_nt
TRBV5-1,-,TRBJ1-2,-,CASSLFDGPTYGYTF,TGCGCCAGCAGCTTGTTCGATGGACCTACGTATGGCTACACCTTC
TRBV20-1,-,TRBJ2-6,-,CSASATGSGANVLTF,TGCAGTGCTAGCGCCACAGGGTCTGGGGCCAACGTCCTGACTTTC
TRBV2,-,TRBJ2-2,-,CASSARTASNTGELFF,TGTGCCAGCAGTGCCCGAACAGCCTCGAACACCGGGGAGCTGTTTTTT
TRBV5-1,TRBD1,TRBJ2-3,-,CASSLRQGSTDTQYF,TGCGCCAGCAGCTTGAGACAGGGAAGCACAGATACGCAGTATTTT
TRBV30,-,TRBJ2-2,-,CAWNPQGNTGELFF,TGTGCCTGGAACCCCCAGGGTAACACCGGGGAGCTGTTTTTT
TRBV30,-,TRBJ1-5,-,CAWSAPTGFNQPQHF,TGTGCCTGGAGTGCACCAACAGGATTCAATCAGCCCCAGCATTTT
TRBV20-1,TRBD2,TRBJ2-7,-,CSARDLTERETPYEQYF,TGCAGTGCTAGAGATCTCACGGAGCGGGAGACCCCCTACGAGCAGTACTTC
TRBV5-6,-,TRBJ2-5,once,CASSLSTLGAQYF,TGTGCCAGCAGCTTGTCGACATTGGGAGCCCAGTACTTC
TRBV5-1,-,TRBJ2-2,once,CASSRQSSNTGELFF,TGCGCCAGCAGCAGACAGTCCTCGAACACCGGGGAGCTGTTTTTT
TRBV6-2/TRBV6-3,-,TRBJ2-3,-,CASSYTGHTDTQYF,TGTGCCAGCAGTTACACCGGACACACAGATACGCAGTATTTT
TRBV27,-,TRBJ2-1,-,CASSSRLVGSYNEQFF,TGTGCCAGCAGTTCGAGACTAGTAGGTTCCTACAATGAGCAGTTCTTC
TRBV4-2,-,TRBJ2-7,-,CASSQDSSPDYEQYF,TGTGCCAGCAGCCAAGATTCTAGCCCCGACTACGAGCAGTACTTC
TRBV20-1,TRBD2,TRBJ2-3,-,CSAREPSGNTDTQYF,TGCAGTGCTAGAGAGCCTAGCGGGAACACAGATACGCAGTATTTT
TRBV15,TRBD1,TRBJ2-1,-,CATSRGTGQSYNEQFF,TGTGCCACCAGCAGGGGGACAGGTCAATCCTACAATGAGCAGTTCTTC
TRBV3-1,TRBD1,TRBJ1-3,-,CASSRTGDGGNTIYF,TGTGCCAGCAGCCGGACAGGGGATGGTGGAAACACCATATATTTT
TRBV30,-,TRBJ2-5,-,CAFNSGRQETQYF,TGTGCCTTCAATAGCGGAAGACAAGAGACCCAGTACTTC
TRBV6-6,-,TRBJ2-4,-,CASSYGLLAKNIQYF,TGTGCCAGCAGTTACGGCCTATTAGCCAAAAACATTCAGTACTTC
TRBV29-1,TRBD1,TRBJ2-6,-,CSVLRRGTSGANVLTF,TGCAGCGTTCTTCGCAGGGGGACGTCTGGGGCCAACGTCCTGACTTTC
TRBV30,-,TRBJ1-5,-,CAWSVGGLQPQHF,TGTGCCTGGAGTGTAGGGGGTTTGCAGCCCCAGCATTTT
TRBV27,TRBD1,TRBJ2-1,-,CASSFSGGHNEQFF,TGTGCCAGCAGTTTTTCAGGGGGTCACAATGAGCAGTTCTTC
TRBV3-1,TRBD2,TRBJ2-1,-,CASSPLAGEYNEQFF,TGTGCCAGCAGCCCACTAGCGGGGGAGTACAATGAGCAGTTCTTC
TRBV7-3,-,TRBJ2-5,few,CASSLGGHQETQYF,TGTGCCAGCAGCTTAGGGGGCCACCAAGAGACCCAGTACTTC
TRBV6-2/TRBV6-3,-,TRBJ2-1,-,CASSYLQGGNEQFF,TGTGCCAGCAGTTACTTGCAGGGAGGAAATGAGCAGTTCTTC
TRBV30,-,TRBJ2-7,-,CAWSAPGLYRYEQYF,TGTGCCTGGTCGGCCCCTGGACTGTATCGGTACGAGCAGTACTTC
TRBV6-5,TRBD2,TRBJ2-2,-,CASSSVYLAGIPGELFF,TGTGCCAGCAGTTCCGTGTATCTAGCGGGCATTCCCGGGGAGCTGTTTTTT
TRBV29-1,TRBD1,TRBJ1-1,-,CSVDRENTEAFF,TGCAGCGTCGACAGGGAGAACACTGAAGCTTTCTTT
TRBV29-1,-,TRBJ2-1,-,CSVEGVASAHEQFF,TGCAGCGTTGAGGGGGTAGCTAGCGCCCATGAGCAGTTCTTC
TRBV20-1,TRBD1,TRBJ2-7,-,CSATPGQGYEQYF,TGCAGTGCAACCCCGGGACAGGGCTACGAGCAGTACTTC
TRBV7-8,TRBD2,TRBJ2-7,-,CASSLTSAYEQYF,TGTGCCAGCAGCTTAACTAGCGCCTACGAGCAGTACTTC
TRBV3-1,-,TRBJ2-3,-,CASSQESPGLVDDTDTQYF,TGTGCCAGCAGCCAAGAGTCCCCAGGGCTAGTGGACGACACAGATACGCAGTATTTT
TRBV2,TRBD1,TRBJ1-2,-,CASRRLDRAGGYTF,TGTGCCAGCCGTCGGTTGGACAGGGCCGGTGGCTACACCTTC
TRBV7-2,-,TRBJ2-7,-,CASSLQDSQYF,TGTGCCAGCAGCTTACAGGACTCGCAGTACTTC
TRBV29-1,-,TRBJ2-2,-,CSVAGAAPGELFF,TGCAGCGTTGCCGGGGCAGCACCCGGGGAGCTGTTTTTT
TRBV4-1,-,TRBJ2-1,-,CASSQGGRQFF,TGCGCCAGCAGCCAAGGAGGTAGGCAGTTCTTC
TRBV9,TRBD2,TRBJ2-5,-,CASSETSGETQYF,TGTGCCAGCAGCGAGACTAGCGGGGAGACCCAGTACTTC
TRBV30,-,TRBJ2-1,-,CAWTRTNEQFF,TGTGCCTGGACAAGAACCAATGAGCAGTTCTTC
TRBV5-1,-,TRBJ2-3,-,CASSLASGQNTDTQYF,TGCGCCAGCAGCTTGGCCTCGGGACAAAACACAGATACGCAGTATTTT
TRBV20-1,-,TRBJ2-5,-,CSDRNWRKETQYF,TGCAGTGATCGAAATTGGAGGAAAGAGACCCAGTACTTC
TRBV29-1,TRBD1,TRBJ2-7,-,CSVGTGTGYEQYF,TGCAGCGTTGGGACCGGGACAGGCTACGAGCAGTACTTC
TRBV14,-,TRBJ2-3,-,CASSQEITQYF,TGTGCCAGCAGCCAAGAGATCACGCAGTATTTT
TRBV29-1,TRBD1,TRBJ2-7,-,CSVVETGAHEQYF,TGCAGCGTTGTTGAGACAGGGGCACACGAGCAGTACTTC
TRBV24-1,-,TRBJ1-5,-,CATSAGGIQPQHF,TGTGCCACCAGTGCAGGAGGGATTCAGCCCCAGCATTTT
TRBV14,TRBD1,TRBJ2-7,-,CASSQAGTVTYEQYF,TGTGCCAGCAGCCAAGCCGGGACAGTGACTTACGAGCAGTACTTC
TRBV5-1,TRBD1,TRBJ2-5,-,CASSPGTGGGQETQYF,TGCGCCAGCAGCCCGGGGACAGGGGGAGGGCAAGAGACCCAGTACTTC
TRBV29-1,-,TRBJ2-1,-,CSGGHDYNEQFF,TGCAGCGGGGGGCACGACTACAATGAGCAGTTCTTC
TRBV12-3/TRBV12-4,-,TRBJ1-1,-,CASSFWQTNTEAFF,TGTGCCAGCAGTTTTTGGCAAACCAACACTGAAGCTTTCTTT
TRBV20-1,-,TRBJ2-7,-,CSARTYLSSYEQYF,TGCAGTGCTCGGACTTACTTGAGCTCCTACGAGCAGTACTTC
TRBV6-2/TRBV6-3,-,TRBJ2-1,-,CASSWGTLTYSYNEQFF,TGTGCCAGCAGTTGGGGGACTCTAACCTACTCCTACAATGAGCAGTTCTTC
TRBV4-3,-,TRBJ2-7,-,CASSQAWAGSSYEQYF,TGCGCCAGCAGCCAAGCGTGGGCAGGTAGCTCCTACGAGCAGTACTTC
TRBV29-1,TRBD2,TRBJ2-3,-,CSVYSEREFKDTQYF,TGCAGCGTTTACAGCGAGCGGGAGTTTAAGGATACGCAGTATTTT
TRBV20-1,-,TRBJ2-7,-,CSATSSSHEQYF,TGCAGTGCTACTTCTAGTTCACACGAGCAGTACTTC
TRBV7-3,TRBD2,TRBJ2-1,-,CASSFGGRAPGNEQFF,TGTGCCAGCAGCTTCGGCGGGAGGGCCCCGGGGAATGAGCAGTTCTTC
TRBV2,-,TRBJ2-7,-,CASSVELLFSYEQYF,TGTGCCAGCAGTGTCGAACTCCTATTCTCCTACGAGCAGTACTTC
TRBV20-1,-,TRBJ2-1,-,CSALGPRGLFF,TGCAGTGCCCTTGGGCCCAGGGGTTTGTTCTTC
TRBV30,TRBD1,TRBJ1-4,once,CAWSSGTEYEKLFF,TGTGCCTGGAGTTCCGGGACAGAATATGAAAAACTGTTTTTT
TRBV5-4,-,TRBJ2-7,-,CASSFPGGKYEQYF,TGTGCCAGCAGCTTCCCTGGGGGCAAATACGAGCAGTACTTC